A selection of T cell receptor beta chains follows, all from one sample in a study of blood T cell repertoires in COVID-19. Sequenced by immunoSEQ multiplex PCR; TCRdb stores in-frame clones only, minus some. There are about 140,000 clones in the sample; 88% occur only once, and roughly a tenth lies in the top ten. Sequenced sample: peripheral blood. Receptors originate from a man aged 50 or older with active or convalescent COVID-19. CDR3s include the opening cysteine and the closing phenylalanine or tryptophan. Fields, in order: V gene, J gene, clone size, D gene, CDR3 protein, CDR3 DNA. A D gene is named only where the DNA matches it firmly. Where a row states a size, it is once, few, many or the class of an expanded clone; other rows omit it.

V: TRBV27; J: TRBJ2-7; size: NA; D: NA; CDR3: CASSFGAGAYEQYF; DNA: TGTGCCAGCAGTTTTGGGGCAGGGGCCTACGAGCAGTACTTC
V: TRBV29-1; J: TRBJ2-3; size: once; D: NA; CDR3: CSVVSDGGPTDTQYF; DNA: TGCAGCGTAGTGAGTGACGGAGGACCCACAGATACGCAGTATTTT
V: TRBV7-3; J: TRBJ2-3; size: once; D: TRBD1; CDR3: CASSPGGPDTQYF; DNA: TGTGCCAGCAGTCCAGGGGGTCCAGATACGCAGTATTTT
V: TRBV28; J: TRBJ2-3; size: NA; D: TRBD2; CDR3: CASSYLAGDRDTDTQYF; DNA: TGTGCCAGCAGTTACCTAGCGGGAGATCGGGACACAGATACGCAGTATTTT
V: TRBV24-1; J: TRBJ1-5; size: NA; D: TRBD1; CDR3: CATSDGGTGFNQPQHF; DNA: TGTGCCACCAGTGATGGGGGGACAGGGTTCAATCAGCCCCAGCATTTT
V: TRBV6-2/TRBV6-3; J: TRBJ1-4; size: NA; D: TRBD1; CDR3: CASSDRGKTNEKLFF; DNA: TGTGCCAGCAGTGACAGGGGGAAGACTAATGAAAAACTGTTTTTT
V: TRBV2; J: TRBJ2-5; size: NA; D: NA; CDR3: CASSPPSGKGTQYF; DNA: TGTGCCAGCAGTCCCCCGTCGGGGAAAGGGACCCAGTACTTC
V: TRBV4-2; J: TRBJ2-5; size: NA; D: NA; CDR3: CASSQAPTGQETQYF; DNA: TGTGCCAGCAGCCAAGCTCCGACAGGTCAAGAGACCCAGTACTTC
V: TRBV9; J: TRBJ2-7; size: NA; D: TRBD1; CDR3: CASSETGTGPYEQYF; DNA: TGTGCCAGCAGCGAAACCGGGACAGGGCCCTACGAGCAGTACTTC
V: TRBV7-9; J: TRBJ2-1; size: NA; D: TRBD2; CDR3: CASSFVPGLAINEQFF; DNA: TGTGCCAGCAGCTTTGTCCCGGGACTAGCGATCAATGAGCAGTTCTTC
V: TRBV5-5; J: TRBJ1-4; size: NA; D: NA; CDR3: CATGQTNEKLFF; DNA: TGTGCCACCGGACAGACTAATGAAAAACTGTTTTTT
V: TRBV7-2; J: TRBJ1-1; size: NA; D: NA; CDR3: CASSFMGTGNTEAFF; DNA: TGTGCCAGCAGCTTCATGGGTACAGGGAACACTGAAGCTTTCTTT
V: TRBV11-2; J: TRBJ1-2; size: NA; D: TRBD1; CDR3: CASSSRTGYSYGYTF; DNA: TGTGCCAGCAGCTCTCGGACAGGGTATAGCTATGGCTACACCTTC
V: TRBV11-3; J: TRBJ2-7; size: NA; D: TRBD2; CDR3: CASSFRWGGAYEQYF; DNA: TGTGCCAGCAGCTTTCGGTGGGGGGGAGCCTACGAGCAGTACTTC
V: TRBV9; J: TRBJ2-5; size: NA; D: NA; CDR3: CASSVGRYQETQYF; DNA: TGTGCCAGCAGCGTAGGGCGGTACCAAGAGACCCAGTACTTC
V: TRBV28; J: TRBJ2-5; size: NA; D: TRBD2; CDR3: CATRRGGEETQYF; DNA: TGTGCCACTCGCCGGGGGGGAGAAGAGACCCAGTACTTC
V: TRBV6-2/TRBV6-3; J: TRBJ1-2; size: few; D: NA; CDR3: CASSSTANYGYTF; DNA: TGTGCCAGCAGTAGTACTGCTAACTATGGCTACACCTTC
V: TRBV7-2; J: TRBJ2-2; size: NA; D: NA; CDR3: CASSLDDRLRTGELFF; DNA: TGTGCCAGCAGCTTAGACGATCGACTTCGTACCGGGGAGCTGTTTTTT
V: TRBV6-5; J: TRBJ2-1; size: NA; D: NA; CDR3: CASSLQGTYNEQFF; DNA: TGTGCCAGCAGTTTACAGGGAACCTACAATGAGCAGTTCTTC
V: TRBV10-3; J: TRBJ2-3; size: NA; D: TRBD2; CDR3: CATEAGTDTQYF; DNA: TGTGCCACCGAAGCGGGGACAGATACGCAGTATTTT
V: TRBV20-1; J: TRBJ2-6; size: NA; D: TRBD1; CDR3: CSASFRGPYSGANVLTF; DNA: TGCAGTGCTAGTTTCAGGGGGCCCTACTCTGGGGCCAACGTCCTGACTTTC
V: TRBV7-3; J: TRBJ1-1; size: NA; D: TRBD1; CDR3: CASSLTPDRASAEAFF; DNA: TGTGCCAGCAGCTTAACCCCGGACAGGGCTTCCGCTGAAGCTTTCTTT
V: TRBV4-1; J: TRBJ1-4; size: few; D: NA; CDR3: CASSQVSGAGEKLFF; DNA: TGCGCCAGCAGCCAAGTTTCAGGGGCCGGTGAAAAACTGTTTTTT
V: TRBV5-1; J: TRBJ2-7; size: NA; D: TRBD1; CDR3: CASTPGDRIAYEQYF; DNA: TGCGCCAGCACCCCAGGGGACAGGATAGCCTACGAGCAGTACTTC
V: TRBV19; J: TRBJ2-3; size: NA; D: TRBD2; CDR3: CASSIVAGAGDTQYF; DNA: TGTGCCAGTAGTATAGTAGCGGGAGCGGGAGATACGCAGTATTTT
V: TRBV21-1; J: TRBJ2-3; size: NA; D: NA; CDR3: CASSNQRETHTDTQYF; DNA: TGTGCCAGCAGCAATCAGCGGGAGACACACACAGATACGCAGTATTTT
V: TRBV4-1; J: TRBJ2-7; size: NA; D: TRBD1; CDR3: CASSPEGGQGLREQYF; DNA: TGCGCCAGCAGCCCAGAGGGAGGACAGGGCCTAAGGGAGCAGTACTTC
V: TRBV5-1; J: TRBJ2-1; size: NA; D: TRBD1; CDR3: CASSKGQFGNEQFF; DNA: TGCGCCAGCAGCAAGGGACAGTTCGGTAATGAGCAGTTCTTC
V: TRBV5-4; J: TRBJ1-6; size: NA; D: NA; CDR3: CASSLSNSPLHF; DNA: TGTGCCAGCAGCTTGTCGAATTCACCCCTCCACTTT
V: TRBV9; J: TRBJ2-1; size: NA; D: TRBD2; CDR3: CASGPPGLAGEQFF; DNA: TGTGCCAGCGGACCCCCGGGACTAGCAGGGGAGCAGTTCTTC
V: TRBV27; J: TRBJ2-4; size: NA; D: TRBD1; CDR3: CASSMTGSDWNIQYF; DNA: TGTGCCAGCAGCATGACAGGGTCTGATTGGAACATTCAGTACTTC
V: TRBV7-8; J: TRBJ1-2; size: once; D: TRBD1; CDR3: CASSSRTGAQGYTF; DNA: TGTGCCAGCAGCAGCCGGACAGGGGCACAAGGCTACACCTTC
V: TRBV7-8; J: TRBJ2-2; size: NA; D: NA; CDR3: CASSLASGRTGELFF; DNA: TGTGCCAGCAGCTTAGCCAGCGGACGCACCGGGGAGCTGTTTTTT
V: TRBV4-1; J: TRBJ2-1; size: NA; D: NA; CDR3: CASSQAPRRLSDGNEQFF; DNA: TGCGCCAGCAGCCAAGCCCCACGGAGACTTAGCGACGGGAATGAGCAGTTCTTC
V: TRBV19; J: TRBJ1-5; size: many; D: NA; CDR3: CASSSRAGGDQPQHF; DNA: TGTGCCAGTAGTAGTCGGGCCGGCGGGGATCAGCCCCAGCATTTT
V: TRBV5-1; J: TRBJ2-5; size: NA; D: NA; CDR3: CASSLAFGTEETQYF; DNA: TGCGCCAGCAGCTTGGCCTTCGGGACTGAAGAGACCCAGTACTTC
V: TRBV19; J: TRBJ1-6; size: NA; D: TRBD1; CDR3: CATDEGQGNSPLHF; DNA: TGTGCCACCGACGAGGGACAGGGAAACTCACCCCTCCACTTT
V: TRBV7-2; J: TRBJ1-6; size: NA; D: NA; CDR3: CASSSNANLNSPLHF; DNA: TGTGCCAGCAGCTCTAACGCAAATCTGAATTCACCCCTCCACTTT
V: TRBV5-1; J: TRBJ2-2; size: few; D: TRBD2; CDR3: CASGTSAAGGELFF; DNA: TGCGCCAGCGGGACTAGCGCGGCGGGCGGGGAGCTGTTTTTT
V: TRBV19; J: TRBJ2-2; size: once; D: TRBD2; CDR3: CASSNWGLAVNTGELFF; DNA: TGTGCCAGTAGTAATTGGGGACTAGCTGTGAACACCGGGGAGCTGTTTTTT
V: TRBV3-1/TRBV3-2; J: TRBJ1-6; size: NA; D: TRBD1; CDR3: CASSQRGQTTSPLHF; DNA: TGTGCCAGCAGCCAGAGGGGACAGACGACTTCACCCCTCCACTTT
V: TRBV3-1/TRBV3-2; J: TRBJ2-1; size: NA; D: TRBD1; CDR3: CASSFTGGDEQFF; DNA: TGTGCCAGCAGCTTTACAGGGGGCGATGAGCAGTTCTTC
V: TRBV19; J: TRBJ1-6; size: once; D: TRBD1; CDR3: CASMETGVHSPLHF; DNA: TGTGCCAGTATGGAGACAGGGGTCCATTCACCCCTCCACTTT
V: TRBV9; J: TRBJ2-1; size: NA; D: TRBD2; CDR3: CASSVASGPQFF; DNA: TGTGCCAGCAGCGTAGCTAGCGGGCCTCAGTTCTTC
V: TRBV5-1; J: TRBJ1-6; size: NA; D: TRBD1; CDR3: CASSLAGQGATMDSPLHF; DNA: TGCGCCAGCAGCTTGGCGGGACAGGGGGCTACGATGGATTCACCCCTCCACTTT
V: TRBV3-1/TRBV3-2; J: TRBJ2-5; size: once; D: TRBD2; CDR3: CASSLGLAGEATQYF; DNA: TGTGCCAGCAGCCTGGGACTAGCGGGAGAAGCGACCCAGTACTTC
V: TRBV6-1; J: TRBJ1-1; size: NA; D: NA; CDR3: CASSDRAAMNTEAFF; DNA: TGTGCCAGCAGTGACAGGGCCGCGATGAACACTGAAGCTTTCTTT
V: TRBV4-1; J: TRBJ2-3; size: once; D: TRBD2; CDR3: CASSQDRTSGWGTDTQYF; DNA: TGCGCCAGCAGCCAAGACCGGACTAGCGGGTGGGGCACAGATACGCAGTATTTT
V: TRBV18; J: TRBJ1-6; size: NA; D: TRBD1; CDR3: CASSPGTGLGPLHF; DNA: TGTGCCAGCTCACCGGGGACAGGGCTTGGACCCCTCCACTTT
V: TRBV5-8; J: TRBJ2-1; size: once; D: TRBD2; CDR3: CASSSWTSGPILGEQFF; DNA: TGTGCCAGCAGCTCGTGGACTAGCGGTCCTATTTTGGGTGAGCAGTTCTTC
V: TRBV6-4; J: TRBJ2-3; size: NA; D: NA; CDR3: CASSDHRTIADTQYF; DNA: TGTGCCAGCAGTGACCACCGGACTATCGCAGATACGCAGTATTTT
V: TRBV30; J: TRBJ2-1; size: NA; D: TRBD2; CDR3: CALTSGRGNEQFF; DNA: TGTGCCTTAACTAGCGGAAGGGGAAATGAGCAGTTCTTC